Listed below are T cell receptor beta chains from one sample, sequenced in a study of blood T cell repertoires in COVID-19. Sequencing used immunoSEQ multiplex PCR; TCRdb keeps in-frame clones, though not all of them. The sample holds under 200,000 clones, about 86% seen once. The sequencing sample was made of peripheral blood. The receptors stem from a woman in her sixties or seventies with acute or convalescent COVID-19. The CDR3 runs from the conserved cysteine through the conserved F or W. A D gene is named only where the DNA matches it firmly. Some rows mark clone size as missing; the rest say once, few, many or name a class of expanded clone.

v_call,clone_size,d_call,j_call,cdr3_aa,cdr3_nt
TRBV27,few,NA,TRBJ2-7,CASSLSWGTYHEQYF,TGTGCCAGCAGTTTATCGTGGGGCACTTACCACGAGCAGTACTTC
TRBV4-1,NA,TRBD2,TRBJ2-1,CASSQKTPGLAGETQFF,TGCGCCAGCAGCCAAAAAACGCCGGGACTAGCGGGGGAGACGCAGTTCTTC
TRBV27,once,NA,TRBJ2-3,CASSLGLPGIGAQYF,TGTGCCAGCAGTTTAGGACTACCGGGCATTGGGGCGCAGTATTTT
TRBV19,NA,NA,TRBJ1-3,CASSIGTGQTFSGNTIYF,TGTGCCAGTAGTATAGGCACAGGCCAAACCTTCTCTGGAAACACCATATATTTT
TRBV3-1/TRBV3-2,NA,NA,TRBJ2-5,CASSQDPLYPQETQYF,TGTGCCAGCAGCCAAGATCCTCTCTATCCGCAAGAGACCCAGTACTTC
TRBV2,NA,TRBD2,TRBJ2-7,CASNGLAGEYEQYF,TGTGCCAGCAACGGACTAGCGGGGGAATACGAGCAGTACTTC
TRBV5-1,once,TRBD1,TRBJ2-5,CASSLGTGGAAQETQYF,TGCGCCAGCAGCTTAGGGACAGGGGGCGCCGCCCAAGAGACCCAGTACTTC
TRBV7-2,NA,NA,TRBJ1-5,CASSIQQDQPQHF,TGTGCCAGCAGCATCCAACAGGATCAGCCCCAGCATTTT
TRBV5-5,few,TRBD2,TRBJ2-7,CASSLATSGRGYEQYF,TGTGCCAGCAGCTTGGCCACTAGCGGGAGAGGATACGAGCAGTACTTC
TRBV6-5,NA,NA,TRBJ1-1,CASSRQNTEAFF,TGTGCCTCTAGTCGTCAGAACACTGAAGCTTTCTTT
TRBV4-1,NA,TRBD2,TRBJ2-1,CASSDRLAGNNEQFF,TGCGCCAGCAGCGACAGGCTAGCGGGTAACAATGAGCAGTTCTTC
TRBV11-2,NA,TRBD1,TRBJ2-5,CASSLVGGGWETQYF,TGTGCCAGCAGCTTAGTAGGGGGCGGGTGGGAGACCCAGTACTTC
TRBV2,NA,TRBD1,TRBJ1-2,CASSGDRDGYTF,TGTGCCAGCAGTGGGGACAGGGATGGCTACACCTTC
TRBV25-1,once,TRBD2,TRBJ2-7,CASSRRVAGERYEQYF,TGTGCCAGCTCGAGAAGGGTAGCGGGAGAAAGGTACGAGCAGTACTTC
TRBV27,NA,TRBD1,TRBJ2-3,CASRGQARYGTQYF,TGTGCCAGCAGGGGACAGGCACGTTACGGTACGCAGTATTTT
TRBV6-2/TRBV6-3,NA,NA,TRBJ1-1,CASSFPLESRSIGLRTEAFF,TGTGCCAGCAGTTTCCCCCTAGAGAGTCGTTCAATTGGTCTCCGCACTGAAGCTTTCTTT
TRBV27,NA,NA,TRBJ1-6,CASSWHSGSKNSPLHF,TGTGCCAGCAGTTGGCACAGTGGGAGTAAAAATTCACCCCTCCACTTT
TRBV6-5,NA,NA,TRBJ1-3,CASGGRNSGNTIYF,TGTGCCAGCGGGGGCAGGAACTCTGGAAACACCATATATTTT
TRBV11-3,NA,TRBD2,TRBJ2-1,CASSPGLAGGLGEQFF,TGTGCCAGCAGCCCTGGACTAGCGGGGGGGCTAGGGGAGCAGTTCTTC
TRBV19,NA,TRBD1,TRBJ2-1,CASSKGGQGSEQFF,TGTGCCAGTAGTAAAGGGGGACAGGGGTCGGAGCAGTTCTTC
TRBV9,NA,TRBD1,TRBJ1-1,CASSQGQATPNTEAFF,TGTGCCAGCAGCCAGGGACAGGCGACACCTAACACTGAAGCTTTCTTT
TRBV25-1,once,NA,TRBJ1-2,CASSGDHYGYTF,TGTGCCAGTTCAGGGGATCACTATGGCTACACCTTC
TRBV7-8,few,NA,TRBJ1-4,CASSLAAGSATNEKLFF,TGTGCCAGCAGCTTAGCCGCAGGGTCTGCAACTAATGAAAAACTGTTTTTT
TRBV5-8,NA,NA,TRBJ2-5,CASSFVLTGRKETQYF,TGTGCCAGCAGCTTCGTTTTGACAGGGAGGAAAGAGACCCAGTACTTC
TRBV5-4,NA,NA,TRBJ2-3,CASSTTSVTDTQYF,TGTGCCAGCAGCACGACTAGTGTCACAGATACGCAGTATTTT
TRBV2,NA,NA,TRBJ2-7,CASRQDSHEQYF,TGTGCCAGCAGACAGGACAGCCACGAGCAGTACTTC
TRBV6-5,NA,NA,TRBJ2-3,CASAVMGALTDTQYF,TGTGCCAGCGCAGTGATGGGGGCCCTCACAGATACGCAGTATTTT
TRBV7-9,once,TRBD2,TRBJ2-1,CASSPFRLAGYNEQFF,TGTGCCAGCAGCCCCTTTCGACTAGCGGGTTACAATGAGCAGTTCTTC
TRBV5-1,NA,NA,TRBJ2-2,CASSTLTKNTGELFF,TGCGCCAGCAGCACTCTTACTAAGAACACCGGGGAGCTGTTTTTT
TRBV9,NA,TRBD2,TRBJ2-1,CASSALPGTSGRGGEQFF,TGTGCCAGCAGCGCTCTCCCGGGGACTAGCGGGAGAGGAGGTGAGCAGTTCTTC
TRBV10-2,NA,NA,TRBJ1-1,CASSPPAGPGAKDTEAFF,TGCGCCAGCAGCCCTCCGGCGGGGCCGGGAGCGAAGGACACTGAAGCTTTCTTT
TRBV7-2,NA,TRBD1,TRBJ2-5,CASSSGQGAAPGGETQYF,TGTGCCAGCAGCTCCGGTCAGGGGGCGGCGCCCGGCGGAGAGACCCAGTACTTC
TRBV24-1,NA,NA,TRBJ2-2,CATSAERGGSNTGELFF,TGTGCCACCAGTGCCGAAAGGGGGGGATCGAACACCGGGGAGCTGTTTTTT
TRBV5-1,NA,TRBD1,TRBJ2-3,CASSLTGGAADTQYF,TGCGCCAGCAGCCTGACAGGGGGCGCAGCAGATACGCAGTATTTT
TRBV2,few,NA,TRBJ1-5,CASSELAGPQPQHF,TGTGCCAGCAGTGAACTGGCAGGGCCCCAGCCCCAGCATTTT
TRBV28,NA,TRBD1,TRBJ1-5,CASQRYGTGVDQPQHF,TGTGCCAGCCAAAGGTACGGGACAGGGGTTGATCAGCCCCAGCATTTT
TRBV18,once,TRBD1,TRBJ1-5,CASSPLHGDSRQPQHF,TGTGCCAGCTCACCACTACATGGGGACAGTAGGCAGCCCCAGCATTTT
TRBV7-2,NA,TRBD1,TRBJ1-2,CASSLTGGVGYGYTF,TGTGCCAGCAGCTTGACAGGGGGCGTAGGGTATGGCTACACCTTC
TRBV3-1/TRBV3-2,NA,TRBD2,TRBJ2-3,CASSQRTSRADTQYF,TGTGCCAGCAGCCAACGGACTAGCCGCGCAGATACGCAGTATTTT
TRBV12-5,NA,NA,TRBJ1-2,CASGRGRGGYTF,TGTGCTAGTGGTCGAGGAAGGGGTGGCTACACCTTC
TRBV9,NA,TRBD2,TRBJ2-5,CASSVGLAGALQWRETQYF,TGTGCCAGCAGCGTAGGGCTAGCGGGAGCCCTGCAGTGGCGGGAGACCCAGTACTTC
TRBV24-1,NA,NA,TRBJ1-5,CATSAPNQPQHF,TGTGCCACCAGTGCCCCGAATCAGCCCCAGCATTTT
TRBV12-3/TRBV12-4,NA,NA,TRBJ2-3,CASKSGNTQYF,TGTGCCAGCAAGAGCGGAAATACGCAGTATTTT
TRBV7-8,NA,NA,TRBJ1-6,CASSLDQGSSYNSPLHF,TGTGCCAGCAGCTTAGATCAGGGCAGCTCCTATAATTCACCCCTCCACTTT
TRBV29-1,NA,NA,TRBJ2-7,CSARGDKSYEQYF,TGCAGCGCCCGGGGGGACAAATCCTACGAGCAGTACTTC
TRBV3-1/TRBV3-2,NA,NA,TRBJ1-5,CASSPTPGSNQPQHF,TGTGCCAGCAGTCCGACCCCCGGGAGCAATCAGCCCCAGCATTTT
TRBV2,once,TRBD1,TRBJ1-1,CASTPQGATNTEAFF,TGTGCCAGCACTCCACAGGGGGCGACGAACACTGAAGCTTTCTTT
TRBV6-1,once,TRBD2,TRBJ2-5,CASSEVGGRFQETQYF,TGTGCCAGCAGTGAAGTTGGCGGGAGATTTCAAGAGACCCAGTACTTC
TRBV3-1/TRBV3-2,NA,NA,TRBJ2-1,CASSQGGGYTYNEQFF,TGTGCCAGCAGCCAAGGGGGGGGCTATACCTACAATGAGCAGTTCTTC
TRBV7-9,NA,TRBD1,TRBJ2-5,CASSLAGTDMTQYF,TGTGCCAGCAGCTTAGCGGGGACAGATATGACCCAGTACTTC
TRBV6-2/TRBV6-3,NA,TRBD1,TRBJ2-2,CASSWTGLYGELFF,TGTGCCAGCAGTTGGACAGGGCTATACGGGGAGCTGTTTTTT
TRBV5-8,NA,NA,TRBJ1-5,CASSSQGRGNQPQHF,TGTGCCAGCAGCTCGCAGGGAAGAGGCAATCAGCCCCAGCATTTT
TRBV27,NA,TRBD1,TRBJ2-4,CASSSLSGTGGSIQYF,TGTGCCAGCAGTTCTCTCTCTGGAACAGGGGGGAGCATTCAGTACTTC
TRBV6-1,NA,TRBD2,TRBJ2-1,CASSVPSSGPRNEQFF,TGTGCCAGCAGTGTACCGTCTAGCGGACCTCGCAATGAGCAGTTCTTC
TRBV4-1,NA,NA,TRBJ1-2,CASSQDSNSYGYTF,TGCGCCAGCAGCCAAGATTCGAACAGTTATGGCTACACCTTC
TRBV20-1,few,NA,TRBJ2-7,CSVMTGYEQYF,TGCAGTGTTATGACTGGTTACGAGCAGTACTTC
TRBV19,NA,NA,TRBJ1-2,CASSMGRGNYGYTF,TGTGCCAGTAGTATGGGGCGGGGGAACTATGGCTACACCTTC
TRBV2,NA,TRBD1,TRBJ1-5,CASEGLSGGDQPQHF,TGTGCCAGCGAGGGTCTATCAGGGGGTGATCAGCCCCAGCATTTT
TRBV2,NA,NA,TRBJ2-1,CASSYSGLSSYNEQFF,TGTGCCAGCAGTTACTCGGGACTCAGCTCCTACAATGAGCAGTTCTTC
TRBV6-5,NA,TRBD1,TRBJ1-1,CASRPTGETEAFF,TGTGCCAGCAGGCCCACAGGGGAGACTGAAGCTTTCTTT